The 4 T cell receptor beta chains reported below all come from one sample, sequenced in a study of T cells in Graves' hyperthyroidism and ophthalmopathy. TCR beta CDR3 region amplification was performed from RNA transcripts. First-round RT-PCR with HTBI primers amplified the TCR CDR3 region. Via MiXCR, TCRdb re-called the multiplex PCR reads, giving one row per CDR3 protein. The sample shows about 480,000 distinct CDR3 sequences, roughly an eighth of them seen only once. Sequenced: blood. The origin of the receptors is a woman aged 18-29 years with Graves' hyperthyroidism.

This clonotype was recorded many times. The genes are TRBV30 and TRBJ1-1; no clear D gene. Germline loops: CDR1 GTSNPN, CDR2 SVGIG (reference sequence). Trimming shortened V by 1 base and J by 7 bases, and 10 bases separated the two germline ends. The CDR3 is made up of 12 amino acids. The CDR3 reads CAWSGMTGEAFF. DNA of the CDR3: TGTGCCTGGAGTGGGATGACCGGTGAAGCTTTCTTT.

This chain links TRBV4-1 with TRBJ2-2; D is possibly TRBD2 (6 bases). The V gene lost 3 bases and the J gene lost 4 bases, with 15 bases spanning the gap. Germline V lookup: CDR1 MGHRA, CDR2 YSYEKL. The CDR3 runs 16 residues. As DNA, the CDR3 is TGCGCCAGCAGCCACCCTAGCGCCCCGAGCACCGGGGAGCTGTTTTTT. This gives the protein CASSHPSAPSTGELFF.

In its sample, this clonotype was seen many times. The gene calls are TRBV4-1 and TRBJ2-3; D gene unclear. The CDR3 is 14 amino acids. From germline, CDR1 is MGHRA and CDR2 YSYEKL. The ends were cut back, 1 base at V and 8 bases at J, with 13 bases in the middle. The CDR3 nucleotides are TGCGCCAGCAGCCAAGTGTACCGAGAGTCTACGCAGTATTTT. Its protein product is CASSQVYRESTQYF.

This clonotype was detected many times. J is TRBJ2-6 and V is TRBV12-3 or TRBV12-4; D is unclear. V lost 5 bases to trimming and J lost 0 bases, with 8 bases between them. This CDR3 spans 15 amino acids. The CDR3 region has the DNA TGTGCCAGCAGTACTCGCAGCTCTGGGGCCAACGTCCTGACTTTC. It is translated as CASSTRSSGANVLTF.